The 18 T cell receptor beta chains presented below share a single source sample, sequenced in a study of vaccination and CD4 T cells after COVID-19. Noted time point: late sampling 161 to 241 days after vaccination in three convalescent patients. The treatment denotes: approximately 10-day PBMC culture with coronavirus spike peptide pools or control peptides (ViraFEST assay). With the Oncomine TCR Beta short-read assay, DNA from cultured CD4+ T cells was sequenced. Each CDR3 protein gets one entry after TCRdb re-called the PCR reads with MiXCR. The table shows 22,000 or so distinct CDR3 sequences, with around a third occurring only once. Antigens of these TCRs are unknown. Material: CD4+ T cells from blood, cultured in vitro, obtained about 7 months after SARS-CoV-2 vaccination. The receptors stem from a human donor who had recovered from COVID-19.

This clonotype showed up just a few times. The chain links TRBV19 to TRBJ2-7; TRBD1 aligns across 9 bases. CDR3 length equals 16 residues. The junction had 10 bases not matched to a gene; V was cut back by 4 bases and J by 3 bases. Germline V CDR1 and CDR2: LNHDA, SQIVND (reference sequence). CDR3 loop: CASSTTGTGSLYEQYF. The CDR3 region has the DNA TGTGCCAGTAGTACTACCGGGACAGGGTCCCTCTACGAGCAGTACTTC.

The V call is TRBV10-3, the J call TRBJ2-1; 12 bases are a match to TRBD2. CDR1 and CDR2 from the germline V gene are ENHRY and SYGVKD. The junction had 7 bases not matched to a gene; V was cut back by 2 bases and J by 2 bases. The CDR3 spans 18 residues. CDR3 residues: CAISEPPGLAGPYNEQFF. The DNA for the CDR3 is TGTGCCATCAGTGAGCCCCCGGGACTAGCGGGTCCCTACAATGAGCAGTTCTTC.

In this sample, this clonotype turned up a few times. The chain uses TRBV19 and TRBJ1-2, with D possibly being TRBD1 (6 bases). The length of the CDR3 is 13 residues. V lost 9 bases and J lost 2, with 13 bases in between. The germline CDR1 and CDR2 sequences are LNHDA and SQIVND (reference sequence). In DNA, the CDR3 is TGTGCCAGCAGCTACGACAGGAACTATGGCTACACCTTC. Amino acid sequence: CASSYDRNYGYTF. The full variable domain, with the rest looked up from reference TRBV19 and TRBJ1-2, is DGGITQSPKYLFRKEGQNVTLSCEQNLNHDAMYWYRQDPGQGLRLIYYSQIVNDFQKGDIAEGYSVSREKKESFPLTVTSAQKNPTAFYLCASSYDRNYGYTFGSGTRLTVV.

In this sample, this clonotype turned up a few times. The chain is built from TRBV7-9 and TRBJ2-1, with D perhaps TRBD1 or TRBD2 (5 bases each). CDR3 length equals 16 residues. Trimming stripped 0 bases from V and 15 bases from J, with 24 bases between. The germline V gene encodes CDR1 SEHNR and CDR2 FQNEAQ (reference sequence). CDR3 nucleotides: TGTGCCAGCAGCTTAGCCCCAGCAGGGTTGGAGGCCTTGCTGTTCTTC. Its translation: CASSLAPAGLEALLFF.

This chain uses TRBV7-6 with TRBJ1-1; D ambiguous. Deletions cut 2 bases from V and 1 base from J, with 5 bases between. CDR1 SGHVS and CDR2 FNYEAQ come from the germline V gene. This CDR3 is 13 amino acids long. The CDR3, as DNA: TGTGCCAGCAGCTTACAACAGAACACTGAAGCTTTCTTT. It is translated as CASSLQQNTEAFF.

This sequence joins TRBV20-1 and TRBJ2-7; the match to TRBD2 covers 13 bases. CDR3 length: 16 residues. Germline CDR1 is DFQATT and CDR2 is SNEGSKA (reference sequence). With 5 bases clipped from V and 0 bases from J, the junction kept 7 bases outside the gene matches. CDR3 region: CSALTSGRHDSYEQYF. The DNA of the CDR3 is TGCAGTGCTCTGACTAGCGGGAGGCACGACTCCTACGAGCAGTACTTC.

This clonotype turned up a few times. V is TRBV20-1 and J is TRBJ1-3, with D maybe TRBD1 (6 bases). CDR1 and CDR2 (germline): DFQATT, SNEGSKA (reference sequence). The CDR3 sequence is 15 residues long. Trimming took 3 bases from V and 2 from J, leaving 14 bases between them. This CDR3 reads CSASTPRDTGNTIYF. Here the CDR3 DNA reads TGCAGTGCTAGTACCCCCAGGGACACTGGAAACACCATATATTTT.

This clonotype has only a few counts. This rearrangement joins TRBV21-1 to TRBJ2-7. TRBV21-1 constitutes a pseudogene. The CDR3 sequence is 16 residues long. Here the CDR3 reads CASSKALRCCTYEQYF. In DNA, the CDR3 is TGTGCCAGCAGCAAAGCGCTCAGGTGTTGCACCTACGAGCAGTACTTC.

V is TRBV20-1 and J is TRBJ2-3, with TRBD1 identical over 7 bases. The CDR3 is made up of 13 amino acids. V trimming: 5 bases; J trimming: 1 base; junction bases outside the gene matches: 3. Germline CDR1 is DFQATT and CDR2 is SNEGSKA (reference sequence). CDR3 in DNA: TGCAGTGCTCCAGACAGGGGCACAGATACGCAGTATTTT. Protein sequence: CSAPDRGTDTQYF.

Written as DNA, the CDR3 is TGTGCCAGCAACCCGGGACTAGCTGAGGGGAGCCAAGAGACCCAGTACTTC. Translated, it gives CASNPGLAEGSQETQYF. The J gene is TRBJ2-5, the V gene TRBV6-2 or TRBV6-3, with 9 bases matching TRBD2. J lost 1 base, V lost 7 bases, and 13 bases had no gene match. The length of the CDR3 is 17 residues. Germline V CDR1 and CDR2: MNHEY, SVGEGT.

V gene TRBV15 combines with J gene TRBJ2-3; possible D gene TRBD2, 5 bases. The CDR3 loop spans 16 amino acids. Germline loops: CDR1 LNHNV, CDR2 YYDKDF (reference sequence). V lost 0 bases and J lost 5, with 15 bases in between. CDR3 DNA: TGTGCCACCAGCAGAGATTATAAGTGGCGGGTAGATACGCAGTATTTT. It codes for CATSRDYKWRVDTQYF. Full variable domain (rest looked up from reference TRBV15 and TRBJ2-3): DAMVIQNPRYQVTQFGKPVTLSCSQTLNHNVMYWYQQKSSQAPKLLFHYYDKDFNNEADTPDNFQSRRPNTSFCFLDIRSPGLGDTAMYLCATSRDYKWRVDTQYFGPGTRLTVL.

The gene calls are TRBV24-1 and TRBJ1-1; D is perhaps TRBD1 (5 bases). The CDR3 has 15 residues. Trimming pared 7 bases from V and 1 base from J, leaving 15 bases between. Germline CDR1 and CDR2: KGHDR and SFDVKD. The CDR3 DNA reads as TGTGCCACCAGAGCGGGACTGTGGGGGAACACTGAAGCTTTCTTT. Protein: CATRAGLWGNTEAFF.

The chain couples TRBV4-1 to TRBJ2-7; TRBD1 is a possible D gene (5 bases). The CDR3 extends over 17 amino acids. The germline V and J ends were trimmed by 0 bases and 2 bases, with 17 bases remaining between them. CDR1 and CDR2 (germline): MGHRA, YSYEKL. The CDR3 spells CASSQDSGQGVPYEQYF. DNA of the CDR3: TGCGCCAGCAGCCAAGACAGTGGGCAGGGCGTCCCCTACGAGCAGTACTTC.

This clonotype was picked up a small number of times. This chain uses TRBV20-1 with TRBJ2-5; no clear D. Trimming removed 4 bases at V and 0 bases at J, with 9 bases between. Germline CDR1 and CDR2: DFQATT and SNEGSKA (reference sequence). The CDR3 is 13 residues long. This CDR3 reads CSATFSNQETQYF. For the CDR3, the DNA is TGCAGTGCTACTTTTTCTAACCAAGAGACCCAGTACTTC.

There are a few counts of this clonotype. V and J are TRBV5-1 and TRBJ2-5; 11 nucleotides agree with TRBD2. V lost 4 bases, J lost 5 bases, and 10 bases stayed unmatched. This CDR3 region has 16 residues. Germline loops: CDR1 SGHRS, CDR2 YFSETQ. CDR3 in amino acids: CASSVGTSGDRETQYF. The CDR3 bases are TGCGCCAGCAGCGTAGGGACTAGCGGAGATCGGGAGACCCAGTACTTC. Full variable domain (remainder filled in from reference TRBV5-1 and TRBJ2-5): KAGVTQTPRYLIKTRGQQVTLSCSPISGHRSVSWYQQTPGQGLQFLFEYFSETQRNKGNFPGRFSGRQFSNSRSEMNVSTLELGDSALYLCASSVGTSGDRETQYFGPGTRLLVL.

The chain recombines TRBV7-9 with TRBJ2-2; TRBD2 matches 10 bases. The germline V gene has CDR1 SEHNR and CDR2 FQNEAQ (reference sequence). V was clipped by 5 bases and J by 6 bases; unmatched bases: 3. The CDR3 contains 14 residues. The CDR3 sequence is CASSPGLAAGELFF. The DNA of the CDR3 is TGTGCCAGCAGCCCTGGACTAGCGGCCGGGGAGCTGTTTTTT.

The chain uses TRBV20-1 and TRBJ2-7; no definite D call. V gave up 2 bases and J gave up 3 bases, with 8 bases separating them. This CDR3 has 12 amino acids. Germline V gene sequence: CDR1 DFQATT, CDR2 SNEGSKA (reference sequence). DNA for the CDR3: TGCAGTGCTAGATTCAGTGGCTACGAGCAGTACTTC. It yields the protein CSARFSGYEQYF.

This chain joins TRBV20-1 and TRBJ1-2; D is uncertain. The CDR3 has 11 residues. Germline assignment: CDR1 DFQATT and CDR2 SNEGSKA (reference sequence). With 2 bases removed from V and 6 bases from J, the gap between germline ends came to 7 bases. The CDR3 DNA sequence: TGCAGTGCTAGATTACCGAATGGCTACACCTTC. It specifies CSARLPNGYTF.